Shown below are 17 T cell receptor beta chains from a single sample sequenced in a study of cytotoxic CD8 clonotypes in ibrutinib-treated CLL. The method was immunoSEQ multiplex PCR; TCRdb's version includes in-frame clones alone and lacks a portion of them. The data contain around 97,000 clones, 70% to 85% of them singletons. This specimen was PBMCs, taken after 12 months of ibrutinib treatment. These receptor sequences come from a human donor with chronic lymphocytic leukemia.

This chain connects TRBV28 to TRBJ1-2; maybe TRBD1 (5 bases). CDR3 size: 14 residues. Germline V lookup: CDR1 MDHEN, CDR2 SYDVKM. Trimming pared 8 bases from V and 0 bases from J, leaving 13 bases between. In DNA, the CDR3 is TGTGCCAGCGGAGGGGTCGGATCTAACTATGGCTACACCTTC. Protein sequence: CASGGVGSNYGYTF.

V and J are TRBV28 and TRBJ1-1; tentative D call: TRBD1 (5 bases). The germline gives CDR1 MDHEN, CDR2 SYDVKM. The length of the CDR3 is 14 residues. V gave up 8 bases and J gave up 5 bases, with 18 bases separating them. Here the CDR3 reads CASFSRQGRTEAFF. The CDR3 DNA reads as TGTGCCAGCTTCTCCAGGCAGGGAAGAACTGAAGCTTTCTTT. The entire variable domain, with the rest obtained from reference TRBV28 and TRBJ1-1, is as follows: DVKVTQSSRYLVKRTGEKVFLECVQDMDHENMFWYRQDPGLGLRLIYFSYDVKMKEKGDIPEGYSVSREKKERFSLILESASTNQTSMYLCASFSRQGRTEAFFGQGTRLTVV.

This rearrangement joins TRBV25-1 to TRBJ2-1; perhaps TRBD1 as D (6 bases). The length of the CDR3 is 14 residues. V lost 8 bases and J lost 0, with 11 bases in between. The germline V gene has CDR1 MGHDK and CDR2 SYGVNS. The CDR3 coding sequence is TGTGCCAGCGTTGGACAGTCCTCCTACAATGAGCAGTTCTTC. Translating it yields CASVGQSSYNEQFF.

The J gene is TRBJ2-7, the V gene TRBV10-3; D not resolved. V lost 0 bases and J 1 base, leaving 13 bases between the germline ends. The CDR3 loop spans 16 amino acids. In germline, CDR1 is ENHRY, CDR2 SYGVKD. The CDR3 coding sequence is TGTGCCATCAGTGAGTCGAAGATGACGGGTTCCTACGAGCAGTACTTC. This gives the protein CAISESKMTGSYEQYF.

This chain links TRBV30 with TRBJ2-1; D might be TRBD1 or TRBD2, each matching 5 bases. Germline loops: CDR1 GTSNPN, CDR2 SVGIG (reference sequence). This CDR3 comprises 15 residues. Trimming left V 0 bases short and J 5 bases short, with 14 bases between. CDR3 in DNA: TGTGCCTGGAGTGTAGACGTACTGGGGGACAATGAGCAGTTCTTC. Its translation: CAWSVDVLGDNEQFF.

The chain combines TRBV7-8 with TRBJ2-1, with D possibly being TRBD1 (6 bases). Germline assignment: CDR1 SGHVS and CDR2 FQNEAQ. V shed 1 base and J shed 6 bases, with 7 bases lying between them. CDR3 length equals 13 residues. CDR3 sequence: CASSLDRVNEQFF. DNA of the CDR3: TGTGCCAGCAGCTTAGACAGGGTCAATGAGCAGTTCTTC.

This clone was observed once. This chain joins TRBV19 and TRBJ1-1; 7 bases are shared with TRBD1. The trim removed 0 bases at V and 6 bases at J, leaving 4 bases unmatched. There are 14 residues in the CDR3. Germline assignment: CDR1 LNHDA and CDR2 SQIVND (reference sequence). In DNA, the CDR3 is TGTGCCAGTAGTATAGAAGGCAGGGGGTCTGAAGCTTTCTTT. Translating gives CASSIEGRGSEAFF.

This clone was counted only a few times. The chain recombines TRBV7-8 with TRBJ2-4; the D is unclear. Trimming stripped 1 base from V and 11 bases from J, with 9 bases between. From germline, CDR1 is SGHVS and CDR2 FQNEAQ. There are 12 residues in the CDR3. Here the CDR3 reads CASSLEEQFQYF. The CDR3 bases are TGTGCCAGCAGCTTAGAAGAGCAGTTTCAGTACTTC.

The chain has TRBV9 and TRBJ2-5; 11 bases agree with TRBD1. CDR3 length: 16 amino acids. V lost 0 bases to trimming and J lost 5 bases; unmatched junction nucleotides: 6. Per germline, CDR1 SGDLS and CDR2 YYNGEE. This CDR3 reads CASSVDADRGPETQYF. The CDR3 DNA is TGTGCCAGCAGCGTAGATGCGGACAGGGGGCCCGAGACCCAGTACTTC. Together with reference TRBV9 and TRBJ2-5, the CDR3 gives the full variable domain: DSGVTQTPKHLITATGQRVTLRCSPRSGDLSVYWYQQSLDQGLQFLIQYYNGEERAKGNILERFSAQQFPDLHSELNLSSLELGDSALYFCASSVDADRGPETQYFGPGTRLLVL.

V is TRBV7-6 and J is TRBJ2-1; 8 bases fit TRBD2. CDR3 size: 15 residues. The V gene's germline CDR1 is SGHVS and CDR2 FNYEAQ. The V gene end was trimmed by 1 base and the J gene end by 7 bases; junction bases not matched to a gene: 6. CDR3 sequence: CASSLDGGARNEQFF. CDR3 sequence (DNA): TGTGCCAGCAGCTTAGACGGGGGGGCGCGGAATGAGCAGTTCTTC.

The V and J genes are TRBV5-1 and TRBJ1-4; the match to TRBD1 covers 9 bases. Germline CDR1 and CDR2: SGHRS and YFSETQ. V lost 3 bases and J lost 4; bases outside the gene matches: 7. CDR3 length equals 16 residues. This CDR3 reads CASSSQGTGRNEKLFF. Written as DNA, the CDR3 is TGCGCCAGCAGCTCCCAAGGGACAGGGCGTAATGAAAAACTGTTTTTT.

This rearrangement joins TRBV7-2 to TRBJ2-3, with 9 bases identical to TRBD2. The J segment lost 5 bases and the V segment lost 2 bases, leaving 8 bases of the junction unmatched. Germline V gives CDR1 SGHTA, CDR2 FQGNSA. This CDR3 is built from 16 residues. CDR3 in DNA: TGTGCCAGCAGCTTACTAGCGGGGACAAACCGAGATACGCAGTATTTT. Amino acid sequence: CASSLLAGTNRDTQYF.

This clone has just a few counts. This chain connects TRBV5-1 to TRBJ2-2; D tentatively reads TRBD1 or TRBD2 (5 bases each). The CDR3 is 18 residues long. Trimming took off 0 bases at V and 4 bases at J, with 19 bases between the two ends. Per germline, CDR1 SGHRS and CDR2 YFSETQ. The CDR3 is CASSLAPAGTRGTGELFF. CDR3 coding DNA: TGCGCCAGCAGCTTGGCCCCGGCAGGGACGAGGGGCACCGGGGAGCTGTTTTTT.

This CDR3 is CASSLRDSQYNEQFF. In DNA, the CDR3 is TGTGCCAGCTCTCTCCGGGACAGCCAATACAATGAGCAGTTCTTC. The J gene is TRBJ2-1, the V gene TRBV18; TRBD1 agrees at 7 bases. J gave up 4 bases and V 6 bases, and 9 bases lay outside the gene matches. Looked up from germline, CDR1 is KGHSH and CDR2 is LQKENI. There are 15 residues in the CDR3.

This chain uses TRBV6-5 with TRBJ2-3; 8 nucleotides align to TRBD1. The CDR3 spans 15 residues. Germline lookup yields CDR1 MNHEY and CDR2 SVGAGI. Trimming removed 1 base from V and 5 bases from J; junction bases left unmatched: 5. The CDR3 region is CASSYYQGAGDTQYF. CDR3 bases: TGTGCCAGCAGTTACTACCAGGGGGCCGGAGATACGCAGTATTTT.

The chain employs TRBV19 and TRBJ2-2; TRBD1 matches 7 bases. The CDR3 has 20 amino acids. In germline, CDR1 is LNHDA, CDR2 SQIVND (reference sequence). Losses at the gene ends were 1 base for V and 0 bases for J; bases not matched to a gene: 14. CDR3: CASSIGLRGQQLSNTGELFF. Written as DNA, the CDR3 is TGTGCCAGTAGTATAGGGCTTAGGGGACAGCAGCTATCGAACACCGGGGAGCTGTTTTTT.

This clone came up once. V and J are TRBV14 and TRBJ2-7; D call uncertain. The CDR3 sequence is 13 residues long. CDR1 is SGHDN and CDR2 is FVKESK in the germline V gene. V shed 3 bases and J shed 0 bases, with 6 bases lying between them. The CDR3 region is CASSHDPSYEQYF. The CDR3 DNA sequence: TGTGCCAGCAGCCACGACCCCTCCTACGAGCAGTACTTC.